The source of this T cell receptor beta chain is a study of blood T cell repertoires in COVID-19. Study-level information: T cells, B-cell-depleted T cells, or PBMCs provided the cDNA or gDNA that served as material.

The V segment lost 3 bases and the J segment 7 bases; nucleotides outside the gene matches: 9. This CDR3 contains 16 residues. Germline assignment: CDR1 SGHTA and CDR2 FQGTGA. Profiling relied on immunoSEQ multiplex PCR, and the TCRdb table lists in-frame clones only, not all of them. The sample gives some 130,000 clones, around 89% of which show up once; about 4.5% is in the top ten. The clonotype originates from a man in his sixties with COVID-19, enrolled during active disease. The sample was peripheral blood. The genes are TRBV7-3 and TRBJ2-1; 10 bases fit TRBD2. The CDR3: CASSLALAGARNEQFF. The DNA for the CDR3 is TGTGCCAGCAGCTTGGCGCTAGCGGGGGCTCGGAATGAGCAGTTCTTC.